Presented here are 3 T cell receptor beta chains from one specimen sequenced in a study of shared clonotypes between healthy human individuals. Repertoires were generated with immunoSEQ multiplex PCR, while TCRdb's copy carries only in-frame clones and drops some. The sample records 2,500,000 or so clones, more than 85% being singletons. The sample taken for sequencing was naive CD4+ T cells from PBMCs. Noted subset: CD45RA+ positively selected. The receptors were sampled from a young man in good health. Some clones in this sample may be carry-over from other donors' samples.

The V call is TRBV30, the J call TRBJ1-2; the match to TRBD1 covers 7 bases. J lost 2 bases, V lost 5 bases, and 20 bases had no gene match. Germline CDR1 reads GTSNPN; CDR2 reads SVGIG (reference sequence). This CDR3 contains 18 residues. CDR3 protein: CAWLPGAGRGKTNYGYTF. CDR3 nucleotides: TGTGCCTGGTTGCCGGGGGCGGGCAGGGGGAAGACCAACTATGGCTACACCTTC.

The V gene is TRBV28, the J gene TRBJ2-7; 8 bases are shared with TRBD2. Trimming took 8 bases from V and 3 from J; bases not matched to a gene: 6. The CDR3 extends over 13 amino acids. Germline loops: CDR1 MDHEN, CDR2 SYDVKM. CDR3 nucleotide sequence: TGTGCCAGCGGAACTAGCGGTCTCTACGAGCAGTACTTC. Its translation is CASGTSGLYEQYF.

A remark on this clone: This sample includes further DNA sequences coding for the same CDR3. The chain carries TRBV7-3 and TRBJ1-1; no reliable D call. The CDR3 has 15 amino acids. Trimming left V 2 bases short and J 0 bases short, with 10 bases between. From germline, CDR1 is SGHTA and CDR2 FQGTGA. The CDR3 coding sequence is TGTGCCAGCAGCTTAGGTAGCGGGATGAACACTGAAGCTTTCTTT. Translation gives CASSLGSGMNTEAFF.